This T cell receptor beta chain appears in the sequencing data of a study of regulatory T cells in long-lasting Graves disease. The authors built TCR beta libraries using iRepertoire HTBI primers and Arm-PCR of CDR3 regions. Via MiXCR, TCRdb re-called the multiplex PCR reads, giving one row per CDR3 protein. The profile covers roughly 350,000 distinct CDR3 sequences, with 15% to 20% appearing a single time and 20% to 25% taken by the ten largest. This clonotype showed up just a few times. Antigen unknown. The CDR3 is 15 residues long. V was pared by 6 bases and J by 1 base, with 15 bases between. Time point denoted: newly diagnosed GD, antithyroid drugs for less than 3 months. Construction of the TCR library relied on RNA isolated from PBMCs. Findings of the study overall: Among samples with persistent disease, TRBV28, TRBJ1-2 and TRBJ2-5 were favored.

These same data were also listed under a study on T cells in Graves' hyperthyroidism and ophthalmopathy. That study reports: HTBI primers were the set used in a first-round RT-PCR of the TCR CDR3.

The chain carries TRBV12-3 or TRBV12-4 and TRBJ1-1, with D perhaps matching TRBD1 (5 bases). The TCR sequence derives from a woman under 30 with Graves disease. The sequencing used peripheral blood mononuclear cells (PBMCs), collected at new diagnosis, from a patient treated with antithyroid drugs. The CDR3 is CASRLTGLQNTEAFF. CDR3 in DNA: TGTGCCAGCAGGCTCACGGGACTCCAGAACACTGAAGCTTTCTTT.